These 12 T cell receptor beta chains share one sample of origin, sequenced in a study of memory CD4+ T cells and cytomegalovirus serostatus. Method: immunoSEQ multiplex PCR; TCRdb's copy keeps in-frame clones and lacks some. The table has around 25,000 clones, about 79% seen once; the top ten hold about 1%. Single viable CD3+CD4+CD8-CD45RO+ cells were sorted as the memory CD4+ T cells. Sequenced sample: memory CD4+ T cells from blood. These receptor sequences come from an adult in good health and CMV-seronegative.

This chain connects TRBV9 to TRBJ1-1; D ambiguous. The CDR3 is 15 amino acids. The ends were cut back, 0 bases at V and 5 bases at J, with 14 bases in the middle. Germline-derived CDR1 and CDR2 are SGDLS and YYNGEE. The CDR3 loop reads CASSVDSSTRTEAFF. CDR3 sequence (DNA): TGTGCCAGCAGCGTAGACAGCTCCACGAGGACTGAAGCTTTCTTT.

The rearrangement links TRBV5-5 to TRBJ2-1; possible D gene TRBD2, 5 bases. The CDR3 loop spans 15 amino acids. Germline V gives CDR1 SGHKS, CDR2 YYEKEE (reference sequence). The ends were cut back, 0 bases at V and 7 bases at J, with 14 bases in the middle. The CDR3 is CASSLVLDSGNEQFF. DNA for the CDR3: TGTGCCAGCAGCTTGGTCCTAGACTCGGGGAATGAGCAGTTCTTC.

The chain recombines TRBV5-4 with TRBJ2-1, with TRBD1 matching over 8 bases. Germline values: CDR1 SGHNT, CDR2 YYREEE (reference sequence). V dropped 4 bases and J dropped 4; count of bases not matched to a gene: 4. The CDR3 sequence is 14 residues long. CDR3 bases: TGTGCCAGCAGCCCTCGGACAGGGTACAATGAGCAGTTCTTC. It codes for CASSPRTGYNEQFF.

This clone occurred a few times. The chain links TRBV2 to TRBJ1-1; no reliable D call. The CDR3 consists of 13 residues. Per the germline V gene, CDR1 is SNHLY and CDR2 is FYNNEI. V lost 2 bases and J lost 2, with 6 bases in between. The DNA for the CDR3 is TGTGCCAGCAGTGAATACGTAAACACTGAAGCTTTCTTT. Amino acid sequence: CASSEYVNTEAFF. Drawing the rest from reference TRBV2 and TRBJ1-1, the complete variable domain is EPEVTQTPSHQVTQMGQEVILRCVPISNHLYFYWYRQILGQKVEFLVSFYNNEISEKSEIFDDQFSVERPDGSNFTLKIRSTKLEDSAMYFCASSEYVNTEAFFGQGTRLTVV.

The genes are TRBV29-1 and TRBJ1-4, with 8 positions matching TRBD1. The CDR3 length is 13 residues. The ends lost 6 bases at V and 7 bases at J; junction bases unmatched: 7. The V gene's germline CDR1 is SQVTM and CDR2 ANQGSEA. Written as DNA, the CDR3 is TGCAGCGTAGGACAGGGAGGGGGTGAAAAACTGTTTTTT. Its protein is CSVGQGGGEKLFF. Supplemented by reference TRBV29-1 and TRBJ1-4, the full variable domain reads SAVISQKPSRDICQRGTSLTIQCQVDSQVTMMFWYRQQPGQSLTLIATANQGSEATYESGFVIDKFPISRPNLTFSTLTVSNMSPEDSSIYLCSVGQGGGEKLFFGSGTQLSVL.

The CDR3 nucleotides read TGTGCCAGCTCAACCACGCCAGGAACTAACTATGGCTACACCTTC. Its translation is CASSTTPGTNYGYTF. The gene calls are TRBV18 and TRBJ1-2; no clear D gene. Trimming cost V 5 bases and J 0 bases, with 13 bases left between them. This CDR3 has 15 amino acids. Looked up from germline, CDR1 is KGHSH and CDR2 is LQKENI. Full variable domain (rest looked up from reference TRBV18 and TRBJ1-2): NAGVMQNPRHLVRRRGQEARLRCSPMKGHSHVYWYRQLPEEGLKFMVYLQKENIIDESGMPKERFSAEFPKEGPSILRIQQVVRGDSAAYFCASSTTPGTNYGYTFGSGTRLTVV.

The V call is TRBV6-1, the J call TRBJ1-2, with a weak D call TRBD1 (6 bases). The CDR3 loop spans 15 amino acids. The germline gives CDR1 MNHNS, CDR2 SASEGT. Between the trimmed V and J ends, which lost 0 bases and 5 bases, there was a span of 13 bases. This CDR3 reads CASSEASTGQYGYTF. CDR3 in DNA: TGTGCCAGCAGTGAAGCCTCGACAGGACAGTATGGCTACACCTTC.

The V and J genes are TRBV10-2 and TRBJ1-4, with 8 nucleotides matching TRBD1. Germline V lookup: CDR1 WSHSY, CDR2 SAAADI. V shed 5 bases, J shed 5 bases, and the junction held 7 bases outside the gene matches. This CDR3 has 15 residues. CDR3 DNA: TGCGCCAGCAGTAAGACAGGGGCCGAGAATGAAAAACTGTTTTTT. Protein sequence: CASSKTGAENEKLFF.

This chain joins TRBV6-1 and TRBJ2-4; no definite D call. The V and J ends lost 0 bases and 0 bases respectively, with 9 bases between them. The germline gives CDR1 MNHNS, CDR2 SASEGT. The CDR3 covers 16 residues. The CDR3 DNA sequence: TGTGCCAGCAGTGAAGCTCTGACCTTAGCCAAAAACATTCAGTACTTC. Residues: CASSEALTLAKNIQYF.

In this sample, this clone turned up a few times. This chain uses TRBV9 with TRBJ1-1, with D possibly TRBD1 on 5 matching bases. The CDR3 has 13 residues. CDR1 and CDR2 from the germline V gene are SGDLS and YYNGEE. Deletions cut 3 bases from V and 5 bases from J, with 11 bases between. The CDR3 reads CASSAGRQTEAFF. Here the CDR3 DNA reads TGTGCCAGCAGCGCAGGGAGGCAAACTGAAGCTTTCTTT.

The V gene is TRBV30, the J gene TRBJ2-1, with TRBD2 as a possible D gene (6 bases). Germline-derived CDR1 and CDR2 are GTSNPN and SVGIG (reference sequence). The CDR3 runs 12 residues. Trimming left V 7 bases short and J 7 bases short, with 14 bases between. CDR3 region: CASSGGRNEQFF. The DNA of the CDR3 is TGTGCCTCTTCAGGAGGGCGAAATGAGCAGTTCTTC.

This clone was detected only once. The V call is TRBV11-2, the J call TRBJ2-7, with D unresolved. Germline values: CDR1 SGHAT, CDR2 FQNNGV. The CDR3 contains 13 residues. The V end lost 1 base, the J end lost 5 bases, and 9 bases lay between the germline ends. The CDR3 region has the DNA TGTGCCAGCAGCTTAGGGGTTATAAACGAGCAGTACTTC. This encodes CASSLGVINEQYF.